The sequence of this T cell receptor beta chain was determined in a study of cytomegalovirus exposure and HLA in healthy donors. Comments on this clone: The antigen remains unidentified.

CDR1 is SGHDT and CDR2 is YYEEEE in the germline V gene. This CDR3 has 14 amino acids. J gave up 4 bases and V 5 bases, and 8 bases lay outside the gene matches. 60 Vbeta and 13 Jbeta primers were used in PCR. The assay was immunoSEQ multiplex PCR, and TCRdb's table has in-frame clones only and misses some. Among 130,000 or so clones listed, about 87% were seen once. Study findings and constraints: It was approximately 170 TCR beta chains that were listed as cytomegalovirus-associated. For TCR beta chains, V- and J-gene trimming was later linked to a missense DCLRE1C variant.

The sequence came from a woman aged 25 to 39 in good health and CMV-seronegative. The chain employs TRBV5-6 and TRBJ2-7, with 8 bases matching TRBD1. Sequencing was done on a sample of PBMCs. The CDR3 here is CASRQTGTGYEQYF. The CDR3, as DNA: TGTGCCAGCAGGCAGACCGGGACAGGATACGAGCAGTACTTC.